The 21 T cell receptor beta chains below come from one sample, sequenced in a study of blood T cell repertoires in COVID-19. The protocol was immunoSEQ multiplex PCR, while the TCRdb copy is restricted to in-frame clones and leaves out a portion. The sample yields 80,000 to 100,000 clones, 78% seen once. Specimen: peripheral blood. The receptor set was obtained from a human donor in a cohort sampled during active COVID-19.

V gene TRBV2 combines with J gene TRBJ2-1, with D possibly matching TRBD2 (6 bases). Trimming removed 8 bases from V and 2 bases from J, with 10 bases in between. The CDR3 contains 13 residues. In germline, CDR1 is SNHLY, CDR2 FYNNEI. The CDR3 here is CASGGDAYNEQFF. CDR3 DNA: TGTGCCAGCGGAGGGGACGCCTACAATGAGCAGTTCTTC. The variable domain in full, with the rest retrieved from reference TRBV2 and TRBJ2-1, is EPEVTQTPSHQVTQMGQEVILRCVPISNHLYFYWYRQILGQKVEFLVSFYNNEISEKSEIFDDQFSVERPDGSNFTLKIRSTKLEDSAMYFCASGGDAYNEQFFGPGTRLTVL.

The CDR3 reads CASSSDREYSNQPQHF. The CDR3 coding sequence is TGCGCCAGCAGTAGCGACAGGGAGTATAGCAATCAGCCCCAGCATTTT. This rearrangement joins TRBV10-1 to TRBJ1-5; 7 bases line up with TRBD1. Germline V gene data show CDR1 as WNHNN and CDR2 as SYGVQD (reference sequence). This CDR3 is 16 amino acids long. The trim removed 5 bases at V and 0 bases at J, leaving 7 bases unmatched.

The rearrangement links TRBV9 to TRBJ2-4; the match to TRBD1 covers 10 bases. This CDR3 contains 15 residues. V trimming: 4 bases; J trimming: 3 bases; junction bases outside the gene matches: 4. Germline lookup yields CDR1 SGDLS and CDR2 YYNGEE. CDR3 DNA: TGTGCCAGCAGCTCCCGGGACAGGGGCAAAAACATTCAGTACTTC. It translates to CASSSRDRGKNIQYF.

This clone was seen a handful of times. The V and J genes are TRBV7-2 and TRBJ1-5; 8 nucleotides match TRBD1. The CDR3 length is 14 residues. The junction had 4 bases not matched to a gene; V was cut back by 4 bases and J by 5 bases. CDR1 is SGHTA, CDR2 FQGNSA, per germline. The CDR3 loop reads CASSSGTGYQPQHF. CDR3 bases: TGTGCCAGCAGCTCCGGGACAGGATATCAGCCCCAGCATTTT.

J is TRBJ2-3 and V is TRBV6-2 or TRBV6-3; 7 bases are a match to TRBD1. This CDR3 is 15 amino acids long. Germline assignment: CDR1 MNHEY and CDR2 SVGEGT. Trimming cost V 5 bases and J 2 bases; bases outside gene matches: 7. CDR3 protein: CASSPRTGTTDTQYF. The CDR3 nucleotides are TGTGCCAGCAGTCCGAGGACAGGAACCACAGATACGCAGTATTTT.

This chain connects TRBV19 to TRBJ2-1, with 9 bases fitting TRBD2. CDR3 length: 12 amino acids. Unmatched junction bases numbered 3, after V lost 5 bases and J lost 10 bases. CDR1 is LNHDA and CDR2 is SQIVND in the germline V gene (reference sequence). DNA of the CDR3: TGTGCCAGTAGTTTCGGACTAGCGGAGCAGTTCTTC. Amino acid sequence: CASSFGLAEQFF.

Only a few counts were recorded for this clone. The genes are TRBV7-3 and TRBJ2-1; 11 bases align to TRBD2. CDR3 length: 15 amino acids. The germline CDR1 and CDR2 sequences are SGHTA and FQGTGA. V lost 4 bases, J lost 7 bases, and 6 bases stayed unmatched. The CDR3 reads CASSYASGGTNEQFF. The CDR3 coding sequence is TGTGCCAGCAGCTACGCTAGCGGGGGGACGAATGAGCAGTTCTTC.

The chain recombines TRBV5-1 with TRBJ2-1; possible D gene TRBD2, 6 bases. The V end lost 4 bases, the J end lost 9 bases, and 14 bases lay between the germline ends. The CDR3 runs to 13 residues. The germline gives CDR1 SGHRS, CDR2 YFSETQ. CDR3 in amino acids: CASSPHPSAEQFF. CDR3 nucleotide sequence: TGCGCCAGCAGCCCACACCCTAGCGCTGAGCAGTTCTTC.

This clone was observed at least ten times. This chain connects TRBV16 to TRBJ2-7; no firm D call. CDR3 length equals 11 residues. Germline assignment: CDR1 KGHSY and CDR2 FQNENV. V gave up 6 bases and J gave up 3 bases, with 6 bases separating them. The CDR3 reads CASSPRYEQYF. The DNA for the CDR3 is TGTGCCAGCAGTCCCCGCTACGAGCAGTACTTC.

The chain is built from TRBV7-6 and TRBJ2-3; D is uncertain. From germline, CDR1 is SGHVS and CDR2 FNYEAQ. CDR3 length equals 13 residues. V dropped 1 base and J dropped 3 bases, with 5 bases sitting between them. The CDR3 coding sequence is TGTGCCAGCAGCTTAGGGCGGACAGATACGCAGTATTTT. Amino acid sequence: CASSLGRTDTQYF.

The rearrangement links TRBV28 to TRBJ1-4; D remains unclear. The germline CDR1 and CDR2 sequences are MDHEN and SYDVKM. V was pared by 6 bases and J by 12 bases, with 17 bases between. This CDR3 has 13 residues. CDR3 residues: CASSLLGREELFF. The CDR3 bases are TGTGCCAGCAGCCTCCTCGGACGGGAGGAACTGTTTTTT.

This sequence joins TRBV18 and TRBJ1-1; 7 bases match TRBD1. With V trimmed by 5 bases and J by 2 bases, 8 bases remained unmatched. The CDR3 has 15 amino acids. CDR1 is KGHSH and CDR2 is LQKENI in the germline V gene. CDR3 region: CASSGLGQVNTEAFF. For the CDR3, the DNA is TGTGCCAGCTCAGGGCTAGGACAGGTCAACACTGAAGCTTTCTTT.

The chain uses TRBV5-1 and TRBJ2-3; 9 bases map to TRBD2. Looked up from germline, CDR1 is SGHRS and CDR2 is YFSETQ. V trimming: 8 bases; J trimming: 4 bases; junction bases outside the gene matches: 8. CDR3 size: 14 residues. DNA for the CDR3: TGCGCCAGTAGACCCAGCGGGAGGTCAGATACGCAGTATTTT. Translated: CASRPSGRSDTQYF.

This clone was detected once. The chain uses TRBV27 and TRBJ1-6, with TRBD1 matching over 8 bases. V trimming: 4 bases; J trimming: 2 bases; junction bases outside the gene matches: 13. CDR3 length equals 19 residues. CDR1 is MNHEY and CDR2 is SMNVEV in the germline V gene (reference sequence). The CDR3 sequence is CASSSRQGTFGTYNSPLHF. CDR3 nucleotides: TGTGCCAGCAGTTCCCGACAGGGGACCTTTGGAACCTATAATTCACCCCTCCACTTT.

The chain couples TRBV12-3 or TRBV12-4 to TRBJ2-1, with unresolved D. CDR3 length: 13 amino acids. Trimming pared 1 base from V and 8 bases from J, leaving 9 bases between. CDR3 nucleotide sequence: TGTGCCAGCAGTTTAGGTTTTATCGATGAGCAGTTCTTC. It yields the protein CASSLGFIDEQFF.

The rearrangement links TRBV28 to TRBJ1-2, with TRBD1 as a possible D gene (6 bases). The germline gives CDR1 MDHEN, CDR2 SYDVKM. The germline V and J ends were trimmed by 5 bases and 0 bases, with 13 bases remaining between them. This CDR3 contains 15 residues. This chain's CDR3 is CASSPSTGSNYGYTF. CDR3 nucleotides: TGTGCCAGCAGTCCGTCCACAGGGTCTAACTATGGCTACACCTTC.

This chain connects TRBV7-9 to TRBJ2-7; 7 nucleotides align to TRBD1. V lost 4 bases and J lost 5; bases outside the gene matches: 11. This CDR3 has 15 residues. CDR1 is SEHNR, CDR2 FQNEAQ, per germline (reference sequence). CDR3 residues: CASSSQRQGFHEQYV. The CDR3, as DNA: TGTGCCAGCAGCTCACAAAGACAGGGTTTCCACGAGCAGTACGTC.

The chain carries TRBV10-3 and TRBJ2-1, with TRBD2 matching over 10 bases. CDR1 and CDR2 (germline): ENHRY, SYGVKD. Unmatched junction bases numbered 6, after V lost 10 bases and J lost 0 bases. This CDR3 is built from 15 residues. The CDR3 spells CATASGRDSYNEQFF. The DNA of the CDR3 is TGTGCCACGGCTAGCGGGAGAGACTCCTACAATGAGCAGTTCTTC.

V usage is TRBV2 and J usage is TRBJ1-2; D is unresolved. From germline, CDR1 is SNHLY and CDR2 FYNNEI. The CDR3 consists of 15 residues. V was clipped by 7 bases and J by 1 base, with 16 bases between them. The CDR3 region is CASNGMSGDNYGYTF. DNA of the CDR3: TGTGCCAGCAACGGGATGTCAGGAGATAACTATGGCTACACCTTC.

This chain uses TRBV18 with TRBJ2-7; the match to TRBD1 covers 7 bases. Germline V gives CDR1 KGHSH, CDR2 LQKENI. V was clipped by 4 bases and J by 2 bases; unmatched bases: 11. The CDR3 runs to 16 residues. The CDR3 loop reads CASSLLGQDLPYEQYF. CDR3 DNA: TGTGCCAGCTCACTCCTAGGACAGGACCTGCCCTACGAGCAGTACTTC.

V usage is TRBV7-8 and J usage is TRBJ1-4; 7 bases align to TRBD1. The germline V gene has CDR1 SGHVS and CDR2 FQNEAQ. V was pared by 3 bases and J by 5 bases, with 6 bases of the junction left unmatched. There are 15 residues in the CDR3. The CDR3 region has the DNA TGTGCCAGCAGCTTTGCGGGACAGCTAAATGAAAAACTGTTTTTT. It yields the protein CASSFAGQLNEKLFF.